This T cell receptor (beta chain) is drawn from a study of shared clonotypes between healthy human individuals. Profiled with immunoSEQ multiplex PCR; TCRdb holds only in-frame clones, not every one. In the table there are roughly 2.6 million clones, around nine tenths of which are singletons. Germline V gene sequence: CDR1 SGDLS, CDR2 YYNGEE. V dropped 4 bases and J dropped 6 bases, with 11 bases sitting between them. This CDR3 comprises 13 residues. V is TRBV9 and J is TRBJ1-5, with no clear D. Sequencing was performed on naive CD4+ T cells sorted from blood. Specified subset: CD45RA+ positively selected. This TCR derives from a man between 18 and 29 years old in good health. This chain's CDR3 is CASSTNEGQPQHF. The CDR3 DNA reads TGTGCCAGCAGCACTAACGAAGGTCAGCCCCAGCATTTT.